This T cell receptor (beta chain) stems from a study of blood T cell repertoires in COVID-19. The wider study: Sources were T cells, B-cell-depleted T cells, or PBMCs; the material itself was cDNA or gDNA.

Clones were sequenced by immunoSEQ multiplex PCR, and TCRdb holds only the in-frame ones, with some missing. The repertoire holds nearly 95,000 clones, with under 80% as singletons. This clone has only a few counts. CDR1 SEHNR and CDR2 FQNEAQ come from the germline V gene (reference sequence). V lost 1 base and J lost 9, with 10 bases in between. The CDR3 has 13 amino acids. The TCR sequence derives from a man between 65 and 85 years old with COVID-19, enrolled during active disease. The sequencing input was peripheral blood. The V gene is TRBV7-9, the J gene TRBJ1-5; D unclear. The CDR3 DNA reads TGTGCCAGCAGCTTAGGCCAGGCAGGGCCCCAGCATTTT. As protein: CASSLGQAGPQHF.